These 31 T cell receptor beta chains came from one sample sequenced in a study of blood T cells in healthy people across ages. The second PCR ran about 7 to 12 cycles with a sample-barcoded 5' primer and J-beta primers. TCRdb reprocessed the 5' RACE reads with MiXCR, giving one entry per CDR3 protein. The sample holds about 680,000 distinct CDR3 sequences; 49% are singletons and the top ten take under 35%. The sequenced material came from blood. Every receptor here comes from a woman aged 55-70 years in good health.

The rearrangement uses TRBV6-2 or TRBV6-3 and TRBJ2-5; no firm D call. CDR3 length: 11 residues. Germline CDR1 MNHEY, CDR2 SVGEGT. The germline V and J ends were trimmed by 5 bases and 7 bases, with 8 bases remaining between them. Written as DNA, the CDR3 is TGTGCCAGCAGTCCCCCGCCGACCCAGTACTTC. Translating gives CASSPPPTQYF.

This clonotype turned up a few times. This sequence joins TRBV5-1 and TRBJ2-3; D remains ambiguous. This CDR3 contains 14 residues. Germline V gene lookup returns CDR1 SGHRS and CDR2 YFSETQ. The germline V and J ends were trimmed by 1 base and 4 bases, with 10 bases remaining between them. CDR3 loop: CASSLNSVADTQYF. Here the CDR3 DNA reads TGCGCCAGCAGCTTGAATTCGGTGGCAGATACGCAGTATTTT.

This chain links TRBV6-5 with TRBJ2-3; D is unclear. V dropped 2 bases and J dropped 0 bases, with 18 bases sitting between them. CDR3 length: 18 residues. In germline, CDR1 is MNHEY, CDR2 SVGAGI. The CDR3 loop reads CASSYRVLSMGSTDTQYF. DNA for the CDR3: TGTGCCAGCAGTTACCGGGTACTTTCGATGGGGAGCACAGATACGCAGTATTTT.

The genes are TRBV15 and TRBJ2-7; 8 bases align to TRBD1. With 9 bases clipped from V and 3 bases from J, the junction kept 13 bases outside the gene matches. This CDR3 comprises 15 residues. Looked up from germline, CDR1 is LNHNV and CDR2 is YYDKDF (reference sequence). CDR3 coding DNA: TGTGCCACAAAACGGGACAGGACGAGACTCTACGAGCAGTACTTC. It codes for CATKRDRTRLYEQYF.

The rearrangement links TRBV20-1 to TRBJ2-1; 8 nucleotides match TRBD2. The junction had 15 bases not matched to a gene; V was cut back by 4 bases and J by 10 bases. In germline, CDR1 is DFQATT, CDR2 SNEGSKA (reference sequence). CDR3 length: 15 residues. Written as DNA, the CDR3 is TGCAGTGCTAATCAAGCGGGAGTAGGGGTGGGGGAGCAGTTCTTC. Its protein product is CSANQAGVGVGEQFF.

This clonotype has more than one count but fewer than ten. This rearrangement joins TRBV12-3 or TRBV12-4 to TRBJ2-1; D possibly corresponds to TRBD2 (5 bases). The CDR3 loop spans 15 amino acids. V was shortened by 1 base and J by 6 bases, with 13 bases between the two germline ends. The CDR3 region has the DNA TGTGCCAGCAGTTTAGGTCTAGCCCGCCCCAATGAGCAGTTCTTC. Its translation is CASSLGLARPNEQFF.

The sample holds a few counts of this clonotype. This CDR3 reads CSARELGGYSYEQYF. CDR3 in DNA: TGCAGTGCTAGAGAATTGGGGGGGTACTCCTACGAGCAGTACTTC. The V call is TRBV20-1, the J call TRBJ2-7; 7 nucleotides match TRBD2. The germline CDR1 and CDR2 sequences are DFQATT and SNEGSKA (reference sequence). The ends lost 0 bases at V and 0 bases at J; junction bases unmatched: 5. There are 15 residues in the CDR3.

This clonotype was seen only a few times. The chain is built from TRBV5-1 and TRBJ2-3; TRBD2 matches at 8 bases. Germline V CDR1 and CDR2: SGHRS, YFSETQ. J lost 6 bases, V lost 4 bases, and 10 bases had no gene match. The CDR3 has 15 amino acids. The CDR3 DNA sequence: TGCGCCAGCAGCAAGCGGACTAGCTTTCCTGATACGCAGTATTTT. This gives the protein CASSKRTSFPDTQYF.

CDR3 protein: CASRPRASGSPYEQYF. CDR3 coding DNA: TGTGCCAGCAGGCCCCGAGCTAGCGGGAGCCCCTACGAGCAGTACTTC. J is TRBJ2-7 and V is TRBV6-5; the match to TRBD2 covers 10 bases. From germline, CDR1 is MNHEY and CDR2 SVGAGI. The CDR3 has 16 residues. The V gene end was trimmed by 6 bases and the J gene end by 2 bases; junction bases not matched to a gene: 10.

This clonotype turned up a few times. The gene calls are TRBV10-3 and TRBJ2-3; D call uncertain. The length of the CDR3 is 15 residues. Germline-derived CDR1 and CDR2 are ENHRY and SYGVKD. Between the trimmed V and J ends, which lost 7 bases and 2 bases, there was a span of 16 bases. The CDR3 DNA follows: TGTGCCATCAAGAATGGCAGGTCCGACACAGATACGCAGTATTTT. Amino acids: CAIKNGRSDTDTQYF.

This clonotype was detected a few times. DNA for the CDR3: TGTGCCAGCAACCCATTCCCCCCGGGACAGGCGAATTCACCCCTCCACTTT. Protein: CASNPFPPGQANSPLHF. J is TRBJ1-6 and V is TRBV2, with 8 bases lining up with TRBD1. CDR3 length: 17 amino acids. Germline V gene sequence: CDR1 SNHLY, CDR2 FYNNEI. V trimming: 7 bases; J trimming: 7 bases; junction bases outside the gene matches: 15.

The V and J genes are TRBV6-6 and TRBJ1-1; possible D gene TRBD1, 6 bases. This CDR3 spans 15 amino acids. Germline CDR1 reads MNHNY; CDR2 reads SVGAGI (reference sequence). Trimming removed 4 bases from V and 1 base from J, with 13 bases in between. The CDR3 sequence: CASSSSDRRNTEAFF. The CDR3 DNA reads TGTGCCAGCAGTTCCTCTGACAGGAGGAACACTGAAGCTTTCTTT.

This clonotype occurred a few times. The chain uses TRBV4-3 and TRBJ2-7, with 8 bases fitting TRBD1. CDR3 size: 14 residues. Trimming took 4 bases from V and 5 from J; bases not matched to a gene: 7. Germline assignment: CDR1 LGHNA and CDR2 YSLEER. CDR3 in DNA: TGCGCCAGCAGCCTTCGGACAGGGCCCCACGAGCAGTACTTC. It translates to CASSLRTGPHEQYF.

The chain uses TRBV28 and TRBJ2-3; D unresolved. The CDR3 runs to 13 residues. Trimming stripped 2 bases from V and 8 bases from J, with 11 bases between. Germline V CDR1 and CDR2: MDHEN, SYDVKM. In DNA form, the CDR3 reads TGTGCCAGCAGTTTAGGTCAGTCACCTACGCAGTATTTT. It codes for CASSLGQSPTQYF.

The genes are TRBV5-1 and TRBJ2-7; 7 nucleotides match TRBD1. Per germline, CDR1 SGHRS and CDR2 YFSETQ. The junction had 5 bases not matched to a gene; V was cut back by 3 bases and J by 2 bases. CDR3 length equals 14 residues. CDR3 amino acids: CASSYGTDTYEQYF. DNA of the CDR3: TGCGCCAGCAGCTATGGGACAGATACCTACGAGCAGTACTTC.

The chain links TRBV18 to TRBJ1-6; maybe TRBD1 (5 bases). The germline V gene has CDR1 KGHSH and CDR2 LQKENI. The germline V and J ends were trimmed by 6 bases and 14 bases, with 20 bases remaining between them. The CDR3 is 14 amino acids. The CDR3, as DNA: TGTGCCAGCTCGCCGGGGACGCCGGGAACCACCCTCCACTTT. The encoded protein is CASSPGTPGTTLHF.

This clonotype was seen a few times. The chain recombines TRBV29-1 with TRBJ2-7, with TRBD2 matching 11 bases. This CDR3 is 18 amino acids long. Germline V gene data show CDR1 as SQVTM and CDR2 as ANQGSEA. The ends lost 1 base at V and 2 bases at J; junction bases unmatched: 13. The CDR3 DNA is TGCAGCGTTGAAGGTTGGCGACTAGCGGGACAAAAGACCTACGAGCAGTACTTC. Its protein is CSVEGWRLAGQKTYEQYF.

The gene calls are TRBV11-2 and TRBJ2-1; TRBD1 aligns across 9 bases. This CDR3 contains 15 residues. Germline CDR1 reads SGHAT; CDR2 reads FQNNGV. Trimming at V came to 5 bases and at J to 7 bases, leaving 9 bases not matched to a gene. The CDR3: CASSPQGAGVNEQFF. CDR3 in DNA: TGTGCCAGCAGCCCACAGGGGGCCGGGGTGAATGAGCAGTTCTTC.

CDR3 nucleotides: TGTGCCACCAAAACGGGTTTAAGCCTAGCCAAAAACATTCAGTACTTC. It translates to CATKTGLSLAKNIQYF. The chain has TRBV15 and TRBJ2-4; D not certain. Trimming removed 7 bases at V and 0 bases at J, with 16 bases between. Germline assignment: CDR1 LNHNV and CDR2 YYDKDF (reference sequence). The CDR3 is made up of 16 amino acids.

The chain is built from TRBV7-9 and TRBJ2-7, with 7 bases fitting TRBD1. The germline CDR1 and CDR2 sequences are SEHNR and FQNEAQ (reference sequence). The CDR3 runs to 12 residues. The V segment lost 11 bases and the J segment 4 bases; nucleotides outside the gene matches: 8. The CDR3 is CAGPGTAYEQYF. The CDR3 DNA reads TGTGCCGGCCCCGGGACAGCATACGAGCAGTACTTC.

This clonotype was observed a few times. The rearrangement uses TRBV7-3 and TRBJ1-2; a possible D gene is TRBD1 (5 bases). V was cut by 1 base and J by 3 bases, with 12 bases left in between. The CDR3 is 15 residues long. The germline gives CDR1 SGHTA, CDR2 FQGTGA. The DNA for the CDR3 is TGTGCCAGCAGCTTAAATTCCGGGGCGGACTATGGCTACACCTTC. Amino acid sequence: CASSLNSGADYGYTF.

The chain links TRBV20-1 to TRBJ2-1, with D unresolved. CDR1 and CDR2 (germline): DFQATT, SNEGSKA (reference sequence). Trimming shortened V by 1 base and J by 4 bases, and 8 bases separated the two germline ends. This CDR3 comprises 13 residues. This chain's CDR3 is CSARGAVYNEQFF. CDR3 bases: TGCAGTGCTAGAGGGGCGGTTTACAATGAGCAGTTCTTC.

The chain has TRBV7-8 and TRBJ2-3, with D possibly being TRBD2 (5 bases). Trimming stripped 5 bases from V and 0 bases from J, with 12 bases between. The CDR3 contains 15 residues. The germline gives CDR1 SGHVS, CDR2 FQNEAQ. This CDR3 reads CASSRRTLSTDTQYF. The CDR3, as DNA: TGTGCCAGCAGCCGCAGGACTCTCAGCACAGATACGCAGTATTTT.

The chain combines TRBV11-2 with TRBJ2-7, with 7 bases that match TRBD2. After removal of 0 bases from V and 1 base from J, the junction contained 6 bases not matched to a gene. This CDR3 is 16 amino acids long. CDR1 and CDR2 (germline): SGHAT, FQNNGV. CDR3 coding DNA: TGTGCCAGCAGCTTAGACGCGACTAGCATATCCTACGAGCAGTACTTC. Protein: CASSLDATSISYEQYF. The variable domain in full, with the rest retrieved from reference TRBV11-2 and TRBJ2-7, is EAGVAQSPRYKIIEKRQSVAFWCNPISGHATLYWYQQILGQGPKLLIQFQNNGVVDDSQLPKDRFSAERLKGVDSTLKIQPAKLEDSAVYLCASSLDATSISYEQYFGPGTRLTVT.

The chain uses TRBV5-6 and TRBJ2-3; weak D call: TRBD2 (5 bases). CDR1 SGHDT and CDR2 YYEEEE come from the germline V gene. This CDR3 is 14 amino acids long. V dropped 9 bases and J dropped 4 bases, with 18 bases sitting between them. The CDR3 region is CATYRLAVADTQYF. The CDR3 nucleotides are TGTGCCACCTATCGTCTAGCAGTGGCAGATACGCAGTATTTT.

This CDR3 reads CSAQIRLAGGGAGAKNIQYF. The CDR3 DNA follows: TGCAGTGCCCAAATACGACTAGCGGGAGGTGGGGCAGGGGCCAAAAACATTCAGTACTTC. V is TRBV20-1 and J is TRBJ2-5; 13 nucleotides agree with TRBD2. TRBJ2-4 explains the end of the DNA better; the J call may be wrong. Germline V gives CDR1 DFQATT, CDR2 SNEGSKA (reference sequence). The CDR3 runs to 20 residues.

The rearrangement links TRBV10-3 to TRBJ2-3; D is perhaps TRBD2 (5 bases). With 3 bases removed from V and 2 bases from J, the gap between germline ends came to 12 bases. CDR1 ENHRY and CDR2 SYGVKD come from the germline V gene. This CDR3 region has 15 residues. The CDR3 DNA sequence: TGTGCCATCAGTGAACGGAGGTCCTACACAGATACGCAGTATTTT. Protein sequence: CAISERRSYTDTQYF.

On this clonotype itself: Germline and junction disagree at one end, which may indicate a read error. The chain employs TRBV7-2 and TRBJ2-5; a possible D gene is TRBD1 (5 bases). This CDR3 has 14 residues. Germline V lookup: CDR1 SGHTA, CDR2 FQGNSA. In DNA form, the CDR3 reads TGTGCCGGCAGCTTAGTGACAGACGGAGAGACCCAGTACTTC. This gives the protein CAGSLVTDGETQYF.

V is TRBV5-6 and J is TRBJ1-2, with 8 bases identical to TRBD1. V lost 4 bases to trimming and J lost 7 bases; unmatched junction nucleotides: 9. Germline V gives CDR1 SGHDT, CDR2 YYEEEE. This CDR3 is 14 amino acids long. The CDR3, as DNA: TGTGCCAGCAGCCCCCCCCCAGGGGGCTTTGGCTACACCTTC. Residues: CASSPPPGGFGYTF.

CDR3 in amino acids: CSAPGWRAGINEQFF. Written as DNA, the CDR3 is TGCAGTGCCCCCGGCTGGCGGGCGGGGATCAATGAGCAGTTCTTC. This chain links TRBV20-1 with TRBJ2-1; possible D gene TRBD2, 6 bases. This CDR3 comprises 15 residues. CDR1 and CDR2 from the germline V gene are DFQATT and SNEGSKA (reference sequence). V gave up 6 bases and J gave up 6 bases, with 21 bases separating them.

This chain links TRBV15 with TRBJ2-5; 11 bases align to TRBD2. The trim removed 5 bases at V and 2 bases at J, leaving 10 bases unmatched. Germline V CDR1 and CDR2: LNHNV, YYDKDF (reference sequence). The CDR3 loop spans 17 amino acids. The CDR3 DNA follows: TGTGCCACCAGCGGGGGTGTAGCGGGAGGGGAACAAGAGACCCAGTACTTC. This sequence encodes CATSGGVAGGEQETQYF.